This T cell receptor beta chain was sequenced during a study of T-cell reconstitution after alpha-beta-depleted transplantation in children. Germline trimming cut 5 bases from V and 7 bases from J; bases unmatched to any gene: 6. The CDR3 has 13 residues. From germline, CDR1 is MDHEN and CDR2 SYDVKM. This clonotype was counted ten times or more. The target antigen is unknown. Notes on the study in general: Some patients owed their high day-60 TCRbeta diversity to surviving recipient T cells and thymic progenitors. The main origin of T-cell counts and diversity one year after transplant was newly produced T cells. The origin of alpha-beta T cells about two months after transplant was reportedly several hundred expanded graft clones.

During its preparation, the TCRbeta library received unique molecular identifiers. TCRdb processed the PCR reads anew with MiXCR; each CDR3 protein has one entry. The sample shows about 300,000 distinct CDR3 sequences, 9.5% to 13% of them seen only once. This clonotype was obtained from a boy younger than two with acute myeloid leukemia, due to receive a stem cell transplant. The chain carries TRBV28 and TRBJ2-5; 8 nucleotides align to TRBD2. The sequences come from PBMCs, collected before TCRalphabeta/CD19-depleted stem cell transplant. The CDR3 here is CASSPGLAGTQYF. For the CDR3, the DNA is TGTGCCAGCAGTCCGGGGCTAGCGGGGACCCAGTACTTC. The complete variable domain, with remaining parts taken from reference TRBV28 and TRBJ2-5, reads DVKVTQSSRYLVKRTGEKVFLECVQDMDHENMFWYRQDPGLGLRLIYFSYDVKMKEKGDIPEGYSVSREKKERFSLILESASTNQTSMYLCASSPGLAGTQYFGPGTRLLVL.